These T cell receptor beta chains were read from a single sample in a study of blood T cell repertoires in COVID-19. Measured with immunoSEQ multiplex PCR; TCRdb has only the in-frame clones, and not every one. The sample shows about 330,000 clones, approximately 90% of them seen only once. The sequencing input was peripheral blood. These receptors all come from a woman in her fifties or sixties with active or convalescent COVID-19. Each CDR3 is given with its conserved first and last residue. The order of the fields is clone size, J gene, V gene, D gene, CDR3 DNA, CDR3 protein. D genes are given only for firm matches. The size entry is marked missing in some rows and otherwise reads once, few, many or a size class.

size: NA; J: TRBJ2-3; V: TRBV9; D: NA; DNA: TGTGCCAGCAGCGTAGCAGGGCACGGCACAGATACGCAGTATTTT; CDR3: CASSVAGHGTDTQYF
size: NA; J: TRBJ2-1; V: TRBV30; D: NA; DNA: TGTGCCTGGAGCGGGTTCGGTCGCTCCTACAATGAGCAGTTCTTC; CDR3: CAWSGFGRSYNEQFF
size: NA; J: TRBJ2-1; V: TRBV19; D: TRBD2; DNA: TGTGCCAGTAGTATAGTTAAGACTAGCGGATACAATGAGCAGTTCTTC; CDR3: CASSIVKTSGYNEQFF
size: few; J: TRBJ2-3; V: TRBV6-1; D: TRBD2; DNA: TGTGCCAGCAGTGAACTAGCGGGAGGATTAGATACGCAGTATTTT; CDR3: CASSELAGGLDTQYF
size: NA; J: TRBJ2-5; V: TRBV30; D: TRBD1; DNA: TGTGCCTGGAGTGCCAACAGGGGGCAGGAGACCCAGTACTTC; CDR3: CAWSANRGQETQYF
size: NA; J: TRBJ2-2; V: TRBV11-2; D: TRBD1; DNA: TGTGCCAGCAGCCGGACAGGGGGGACCGGGGAGCTGTTTTTT; CDR3: CASSRTGGTGELFF
size: NA; J: TRBJ2-1; V: TRBV18; D: TRBD2; DNA: TGTGCCAGCTCAACGGGACTAGCGGGGGGGCAGGTGCAGTTCTTC; CDR3: CASSTGLAGGQVQFF
size: NA; J: TRBJ2-7; V: TRBV18; D: TRBD2; DNA: TGTGCCAGCTCCAATAGCGGGACCTACGAGCAGTACTTC; CDR3: CASSNSGTYEQYF
size: NA; J: TRBJ2-7; V: TRBV9; D: TRBD1; DNA: TGTGCCAGCAGCGTAGAAGGGGGCCTGAGCTCCTACGAGCAGTACTTC; CDR3: CASSVEGGLSSYEQYF
size: NA; J: TRBJ2-7; V: TRBV27; D: TRBD2; DNA: TGTGCCAGCAGTTTAGCGGGGGGAGCCTACGAGCAGTACTTC; CDR3: CASSLAGGAYEQYF
size: NA; J: TRBJ1-1; V: TRBV6-1; D: NA; DNA: TGTGCCAGCAGTGAAGGACTGACTTTGAACACTGAAGCTTTCTTT; CDR3: CASSEGLTLNTEAFF
size: NA; J: TRBJ2-2; V: TRBV5-1; D: NA; DNA: TGCGCCAGCAGCTTGGAGCAGGGCTCGTCCACCGGGGAGCTGTTTTTT; CDR3: CASSLEQGSSTGELFF
size: once; J: TRBJ1-5; V: TRBV7-8; D: TRBD1; DNA: TGTGCCAGCAGCAGACAGGGACTTCAGCCCCAGCATTTT; CDR3: CASSRQGLQPQHF
size: NA; J: TRBJ2-1; V: TRBV5-1; D: TRBD2; DNA: TGCGCCAGCAGCGATCTGGCGGGAGCGGCCAATGAGCAGTTCTTC; CDR3: CASSDLAGAANEQFF
size: once; J: TRBJ2-7; V: TRBV10-1; D: NA; DNA: TGCGCCAGCAGTGAGCCCTCCCACTATCCTGCAGGGCTTGGCTACGAGCAGTACTTC; CDR3: CASSEPSHYPAGLGYEQYF
size: NA; J: TRBJ1-5; V: TRBV6-2/TRBV6-3; D: NA; DNA: TGTGCCAGCAGTTCCCGGGGGGTTGCCGGGCAGCCCCAGCATTTT; CDR3: CASSSRGVAGQPQHF
size: NA; J: TRBJ1-1; V: TRBV5-1; D: NA; DNA: TGCGCCAGCACCCCTGGGGGGTCGGGCGGCACTGAAGCTTTCTTT; CDR3: CASTPGGSGGTEAFF
size: NA; J: TRBJ1-5; V: TRBV4-2; D: TRBD1; DNA: TGTGCCAGCAGCCAGGCCGGGACAGGGGCGAATCAGCCCCAGCATTTT; CDR3: CASSQAGTGANQPQHF
size: NA; J: TRBJ1-2; V: TRBV5-1; D: NA; DNA: TGCGCCAGCAGCTTGGGGCAGGGGCTTGGCTACACCTTC; CDR3: CASSLGQGLGYTF
size: NA; J: TRBJ2-5; V: TRBV19; D: TRBD2; DNA: TGTGCCAGTAGTATGTCGGGGGGGGGTGAGACCCAGTACTTC; CDR3: CASSMSGGGETQYF
size: NA; J: TRBJ1-1; V: TRBV6-4; D: NA; DNA: TGTGCCAGCAGTATCACAGAAAACACTGAAGCTTTCTTT; CDR3: CASSITENTEAFF
size: NA; J: TRBJ1-2; V: TRBV30; D: TRBD1; DNA: TGTGCCTGGAGTTCCGGGACAGGTTTCAACTATGGCTACACCTTC; CDR3: CAWSSGTGFNYGYTF
size: NA; J: TRBJ1-3; V: TRBV7-3; D: NA; DNA: TGTGCCAGCAGCTTCGGACAGTTCTCTGGAAACACCATATATTTT; CDR3: CASSFGQFSGNTIYF
size: once; J: TRBJ2-7; V: TRBV6-2/TRBV6-3; D: NA; DNA: TGTGCCAGCAGTTACCCCGCGGTCGAGCAGTACTTC; CDR3: CASSYPAVEQYF
size: NA; J: TRBJ2-1; V: TRBV30; D: TRBD2; DNA: TGTGCCTGGGCTAGCGGGGGGAGCTCCTACAATGAGCAGTTCTTC; CDR3: CAWASGGSSYNEQFF
size: NA; J: TRBJ2-1; V: TRBV7-3; D: TRBD1; DNA: TGTGCCAGCAGCTTAGGACAGGGCAACAATGAGCAGTTCTTC; CDR3: CASSLGQGNNEQFF
size: NA; J: TRBJ1-1; V: TRBV7-2; D: TRBD1; DNA: TGTGCCAGCAGCTCCTACAGGGGGGAGAACACTGAAGCTTTCTTT; CDR3: CASSSYRGENTEAFF
size: NA; J: TRBJ2-5; V: TRBV18; D: TRBD2; DNA: TGTGCCAGCTCACCGGCTCCGTTCGGCGGGAGTTCGAAGACCCAGTACTTC; CDR3: CASSPAPFGGSSKTQYF
size: few; J: TRBJ1-3; V: TRBV7-2; D: NA; DNA: TGTGCCAGCAGCCCCCAGGGGAACACCATATATTTT; CDR3: CASSPQGNTIYF
size: NA; J: TRBJ2-3; V: TRBV30; D: TRBD2; DNA: TGTGCCTGGAGTGTAAAAGCGGGAGGTGGAGATACGCAGTATTTT; CDR3: CAWSVKAGGGDTQYF
size: once; J: TRBJ2-7; V: TRBV4-1; D: NA; DNA: TGCGCCAGCAGCCATCCCGACTCCAGCTACGAGCAGTACTTC; CDR3: CASSHPDSSYEQYF
size: NA; J: TRBJ1-3; V: TRBV2; D: TRBD1; DNA: TGTGCCAGCAGCGCGGGACAGGGGTTCCTCTCTGGAAACACCATATATTTT; CDR3: CASSAGQGFLSGNTIYF
size: NA; J: TRBJ1-3; V: TRBV19; D: NA; DNA: TGTGCCAGTCAGTATGGTACAGGGTTTAGCTCTGGAAACACCATATATTTT; CDR3: CASQYGTGFSSGNTIYF
size: once; J: TRBJ1-3; V: TRBV19; D: NA; DNA: TGTGCCAGTAGTATAGACAGGCCCCGCTCTGGAAACACCATATATTTT; CDR3: CASSIDRPRSGNTIYF
size: NA; J: TRBJ2-7; V: TRBV29-1; D: NA; DNA: TGCAGCGTAATTAGCGGCTCCGAGCAGTACTTC; CDR3: CSVISGSEQYF
size: NA; J: TRBJ1-2; V: TRBV5-5; D: NA; DNA: TGTGCCAGCAGCCCCAGGCCCTATGGCTACACCTTC; CDR3: CASSPRPYGYTF
size: NA; J: TRBJ1-2; V: TRBV7-9; D: TRBD1; DNA: TGTGCCAGCAGCACAAGACAGGGCCATGGCTACACCTTC; CDR3: CASSTRQGHGYTF
size: NA; J: TRBJ2-7; V: TRBV28; D: TRBD1; DNA: TGTGCCAGCAGTTTAAGCTTATTTCCCGACAGGGTGATGTCCTACGAGCAGTACTTC; CDR3: CASSLSLFPDRVMSYEQYF
size: NA; J: TRBJ2-3; V: TRBV5-1; D: TRBD1; DNA: TGCGCCAGCAGCACAAGACAGGGGGCGGGCACAGATACGCAGTATTTT; CDR3: CASSTRQGAGTDTQYF
size: once; J: TRBJ1-1; V: TRBV30; D: NA; DNA: TGTGCCTGGAGTGTACGGTCCGGGAACACTGAAGCTTTCTTT; CDR3: CAWSVRSGNTEAFF
size: NA; J: TRBJ1-6; V: TRBV30; D: NA; DNA: TGTGCCTGGCAGATAAGGGGGACTATAGGTTCACCCCTCCACTTT; CDR3: CAWQIRGTIGSPLHF
size: NA; J: TRBJ2-7; V: TRBV9; D: NA; DNA: TGTGCCAGCAGCGTAGGAGCAGGGAAATATTCCTACGAGCAGTACTTC; CDR3: CASSVGAGKYSYEQYF
size: NA; J: TRBJ2-1; V: TRBV18; D: NA; DNA: TGTGCCAGCTCACCACTTGGAGGCTCCTACAATGAGCAGTTCTTC; CDR3: CASSPLGGSYNEQFF